This note documents a single T cell receptor beta chain sequence. Its antigen remains unknown. Cultured CD4+ T cell DNA was sequenced using the Oncomine TCR Beta short-read assay. TCRdb re-called the PCR reads through MiXCR, storing one row per CDR3 protein. This sample has 25,000 to 30,000 distinct CDR3 sequences, with approximately 66% found just once. Specified treatment: approximately nine-day PBMC culture with coronavirus spike peptide pools or control peptides (ViraFEST assay). CDR3 length equals 13 residues. The V gene's germline CDR1 is SGHNT and CDR2 YYREEE (reference sequence). V was cut by 0 bases and J by 5 bases, with 8 bases left in between. The sample is drawn from a study of vaccination and CD4 T cells after COVID-19. Findings and limits, study-wide: SARS-CoV-2-reactive clonotype medians increased from roughly 19 to 38, not significantly.

V is TRBV5-4 and J is TRBJ1-1; D is uncertain. The receptor's source is a human donor who received a COVID-19 vaccine. Sequences were derived from CD4+ T cells from blood, cultured in vitro, sampled after SARS-CoV-2 vaccination. The CDR3 coding sequence is TGTGCCAGCAGCTTGGACTCAGCAACTGAAGCTTTCTTT. Translation: CASSLDSATEAFF. The variable domain in full, completed from reference TRBV5-4 and TRBJ1-1, reads ETGVTQSPTHLIKTRGQQVTLRCSSQSGHNTVSWYQQALGQGPQFIFQYYREEENGRGNFPPRFSGLQFPNYSSELNVNALELDDSALYLCASSLDSATEAFFGQGTRLTVV.